The rows below give T cell receptor beta chains drawn from one sample of a study of blood T cell repertoires in COVID-19. TCRdb's table, derived via immunoSEQ multiplex PCR, lists solely in-frame clones and lacks some. The repertoire holds about 480,000 clones, with approximately 90% as singletons. What was sequenced was peripheral blood. The receptors derive from a woman aged 25 to 39 with acute or convalescent COVID-19. The CDR3 runs from the conserved cysteine through the conserved F or W. The D gene is left open where the match is weak. Clone sizes are given selectively: once, few, many, or a class where the clone is expanded.

size,J,V,D,DNA,CDR3
NA,TRBJ1-2,TRBV12-3/TRBV12-4,TRBD1,TGTGCCAGCAGCCCCAGGGGGTATAAGGGCTACACCTTC,CASSPRGYKGYTF
NA,TRBJ2-5,TRBV5-4,NA,TGTGCCAGCAGCTGGGACCATGCACAGGGACCAGAGACCCAGTACTTC,CASSWDHAQGPETQYF
once,TRBJ1-4,TRBV29-1,NA,TGCAGCGTTGAGAGGCGAGAAAAACTGTTTTTT,CSVERREKLFF
NA,TRBJ2-7,TRBV5-1,TRBD1,TGCGCCAGCAGCGTCACCGGGACAGGAGGCTACGAGCAGTACTTC,CASSVTGTGGYEQYF
NA,TRBJ1-5,TRBV19,NA,TGTGCCAGTGGGGTTAATGAGGGATGGCAGCCCCAGCATTTT,CASGVNEGWQPQHF
NA,TRBJ1-1,TRBV6-5,NA,TGTGCCAGCAGTTACTCGCAAAACACGAACACTGAAGCTTTCTTT,CASSYSQNTNTEAFF
NA,TRBJ2-6,TRBV18,NA,TGTGCCAGCTCACCCTTTGTACAGGGTGCCGGGGCCAACGTCCTGACTTTC,CASSPFVQGAGANVLTF
NA,TRBJ2-7,TRBV30,NA,TGTGCGGCAGGGGTTGGCGACTACGAGCAGTACTTC,CAAGVGDYEQYF
NA,TRBJ1-2,TRBV2,TRBD1,TGTGCCAGCAGTCCCATAACCTCGACAGGGAAGAGGAACTATGGCTACACCTTC,CASSPITSTGKRNYGYTF
NA,TRBJ2-1,TRBV9,TRBD2,TGTGCCAGCAGCGCCACCCTAGGGACTACTTACTACAATGAGCAGTTCTTC,CASSATLGTTYYNEQFF
once,TRBJ1-5,TRBV6-6,TRBD1,TGTGCCAGCAGCCGACAGGGGAATCAGCCCCAGCATTTT,CASSRQGNQPQHF
NA,TRBJ2-5,TRBV4-1,NA,TGCGCCAGCAGCCACGGGGGTGAGACCCAGTACTTC,CASSHGGETQYF
NA,TRBJ1-1,TRBV13,NA,TGTGCCAGCAGCCACAGCTACACTGAAGCTTTCTTT,CASSHSYTEAFF
NA,TRBJ2-1,TRBV5-1,TRBD2,TGCGCCAGCAGCTTGGATGGCGGGGGGGGCTCCTACAATGAGCAGTTCTTC,CASSLDGGGGSYNEQFF
once,TRBJ2-6,TRBV18,TRBD2,TGTGCCAGCTCACCACGCGGGGGTCCTGGGGCCAACGTCCTGACTTTC,CASSPRGGPGANVLTF
NA,TRBJ2-5,TRBV5-1,NA,TGCGCCAGCAGCTTAGATGGCCGGGGGACCCAGTACTTC,CASSLDGRGTQYF
NA,TRBJ2-7,TRBV12-3/TRBV12-4,NA,TGTGCCAGCAGTTTTCGACAGCCAATGGGGCAGTACTTC,CASSFRQPMGQYF
NA,TRBJ2-7,TRBV4-1,NA,TGCGCCAGCAGCCAAGCTCAGGTGGGGCCCTACGAGCAGTACTTC,CASSQAQVGPYEQYF
NA,TRBJ1-2,TRBV28,TRBD1,TGTGCCAGCAGTTTAATGGTTTCCGGGACAGGGGCTGGCTACACCTTC,CASSLMVSGTGAGYTF
NA,TRBJ2-1,TRBV10-1,TRBD2,TGCGCCAGCAGTGAGTCTCAACTAGCGGGCACCAATGAGCAGTTCTTC,CASSESQLAGTNEQFF
once,TRBJ2-3,TRBV14,NA,TGTGCCAGCAGCCAAGATGGGGCCCGAATCCAGTATTTT,CASSQDGARIQYF
NA,TRBJ2-2,TRBV29-1,NA,TGCGGCGGCGGAAACACCGGGGAGCTGTTTTTT,CGGGNTGELFF
few,TRBJ1-5,TRBV5-8,NA,TGTGCCAGCAGGGAAGGGGCGCCCCAGCATTTT,CASREGAPQHF
NA,TRBJ2-7,TRBV5-1,NA,TGCGCCAGCAGCTTGGAGGCTAGTTACCGCGAGCAGTACTTC,CASSLEASYREQYF
NA,TRBJ2-7,TRBV28,TRBD1,TGTGCCAGCAACGAGGGGACAGGGAAGGTGGAGCAGTACTTC,CASNEGTGKVEQYF
NA,TRBJ2-7,TRBV7-6,TRBD2,TGTGCCAGCAGCGTAGGCGGGGGGGCGAGACACGAGCAGTACTTC,CASSVGGGARHEQYF
NA,TRBJ1-1,TRBV7-9,TRBD1,TGTGCCAGCAGCTTAGCGACAGGGTATGAAGCTTTCTTT,CASSLATGYEAFF
NA,TRBJ2-3,TRBV5-1,TRBD2,TGCGCCAGCAGCTTCGGGACTAGCGGGGGGGCAATCGGAGATACGCAGTATTTT,CASSFGTSGGAIGDTQYF
NA,TRBJ2-3,TRBV18,NA,TGTGCCAGCTCACCCACGTCGGAGCGTAATACGCAGTATTTT,CASSPTSERNTQYF
NA,TRBJ2-7,TRBV12-5,NA,TGTGCTAGTGGTTTGGTACTAGGCAGGGGCAGTTACGAGCAGTACTTC,CASGLVLGRGSYEQYF
NA,TRBJ1-1,TRBV28,NA,TGTGCCAGCACCAGAGGGGGGGGGAGGCCTTACACTGAAGCTTTCTTT,CASTRGGGRPYTEAFF
NA,TRBJ2-3,TRBV5-1,NA,TGCGCCAGCAGCTTGGGACGACAGAAGGTAAATACGCAGTATTTT,CASSLGRQKVNTQYF
NA,TRBJ2-3,TRBV6-4,TRBD1,TGTGCCAGCAGTGCCCGGGACAGGGGGCAAGATACGCAGTATTTT,CASSARDRGQDTQYF
NA,TRBJ2-1,TRBV6-5,TRBD2,TGTGCCAGCAGTTACGGACTAGCGGACAATGAGCAGTTCTTC,CASSYGLADNEQFF